This TCR beta chain derives from a study of blood T cell repertoires in COVID-19. Assay used: immunoSEQ multiplex PCR; TCRdb lists only in-frame clones, some missing. Of about 73,000 clones detected, about 82% appear once; the ten largest clones hold approximately 1.9%. Trimming cost V 3 bases and J 3 bases, with 10 bases left between them. Germline loops: CDR1 WNHNN, CDR2 SYGVQD (reference sequence). This CDR3 is 14 amino acids long. The V gene is TRBV10-1, the J gene TRBJ2-3; D not resolved. The material sequenced was peripheral blood. The origin of this receptor is a woman aged 60 to 75 with acute or convalescent COVID-19. DNA for the CDR3: TGCGCCAGCAGTGATATTACAGAGACAGATACGCAGTATTTT. It codes for CASSDITETDTQYF.